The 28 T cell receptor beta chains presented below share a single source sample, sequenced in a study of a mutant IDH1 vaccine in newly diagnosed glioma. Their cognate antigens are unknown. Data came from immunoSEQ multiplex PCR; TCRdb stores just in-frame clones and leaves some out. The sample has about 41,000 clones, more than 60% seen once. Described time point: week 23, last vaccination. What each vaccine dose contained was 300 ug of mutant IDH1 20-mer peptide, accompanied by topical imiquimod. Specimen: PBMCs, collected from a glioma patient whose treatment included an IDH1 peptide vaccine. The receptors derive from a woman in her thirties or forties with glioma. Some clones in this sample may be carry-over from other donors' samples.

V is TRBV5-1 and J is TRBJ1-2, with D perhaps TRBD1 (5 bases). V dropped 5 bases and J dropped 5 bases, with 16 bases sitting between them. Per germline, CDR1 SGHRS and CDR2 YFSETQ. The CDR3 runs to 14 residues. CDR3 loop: CASSPPGQPYGYTF. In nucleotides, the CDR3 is TGCGCCAGCAGTCCGCCGGGGCAGCCTTATGGCTACACCTTC.

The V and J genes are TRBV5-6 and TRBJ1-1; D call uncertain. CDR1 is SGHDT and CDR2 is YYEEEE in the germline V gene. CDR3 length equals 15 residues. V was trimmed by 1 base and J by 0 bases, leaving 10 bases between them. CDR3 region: CASSLPRTLNTEAFF. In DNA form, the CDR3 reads TGTGCCAGCAGCTTGCCCCGGACGCTGAACACTGAAGCTTTCTTT.

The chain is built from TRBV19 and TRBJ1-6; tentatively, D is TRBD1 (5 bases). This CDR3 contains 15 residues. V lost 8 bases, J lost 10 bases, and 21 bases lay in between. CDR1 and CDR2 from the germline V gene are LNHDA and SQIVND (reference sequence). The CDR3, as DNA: TGTGCCAGTCGTGAGGGCGGGGCTTCTGGATCACCCCTCCACTTT. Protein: CASREGGASGSPLHF. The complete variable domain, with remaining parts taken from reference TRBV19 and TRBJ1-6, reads DGGITQSPKYLFRKEGQNVTLSCEQNLNHDAMYWYRQDPGQGLRLIYYSQIVNDFQKGDIAEGYSVSREKKESFPLTVTSAQKNPTAFYLCASREGGASGSPLHFGNGTRLTVT.

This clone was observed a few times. The CDR3 coding sequence is TGTGCCAGCAGCCATCGGGGGCTTGAAGCTTTCTTT. As protein: CASSHRGLEAFF. This chain links TRBV14 with TRBJ1-1; D possibly corresponds to TRBD1 (6 bases). Trimming shortened V by 3 bases and J by 7 bases, and 9 bases separated the two germline ends. CDR3 length: 12 amino acids. CDR1 and CDR2 (germline): SGHDN, FVKESK.

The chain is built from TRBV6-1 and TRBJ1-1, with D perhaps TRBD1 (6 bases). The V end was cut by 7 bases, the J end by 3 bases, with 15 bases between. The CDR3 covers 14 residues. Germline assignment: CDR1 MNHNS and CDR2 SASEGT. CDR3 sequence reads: CASKVKEGDTEAFF. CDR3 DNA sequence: TGTGCCAGCAAAGTGAAGGAGGGGGACACTGAAGCTTTCTTT.

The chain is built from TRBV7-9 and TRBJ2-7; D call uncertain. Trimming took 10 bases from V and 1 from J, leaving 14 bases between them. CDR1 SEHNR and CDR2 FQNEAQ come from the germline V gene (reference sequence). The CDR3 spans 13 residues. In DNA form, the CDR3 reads TGTGCCACTGGGATGGGCCTGTCCTACGAGCAGTACTTC. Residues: CATGMGLSYEQYF.

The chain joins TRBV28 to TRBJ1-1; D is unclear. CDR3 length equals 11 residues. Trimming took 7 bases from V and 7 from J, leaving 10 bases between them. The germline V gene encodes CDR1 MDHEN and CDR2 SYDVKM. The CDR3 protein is CASTRPSEAFF. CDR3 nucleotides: TGTGCCAGCACACGCCCTAGTGAAGCTTTCTTT.

CDR3 in amino acids: CASSLRLAGLNEQFF. CDR3 coding DNA: TGCGCCAGCAGCTTGCGGCTAGCGGGACTAAATGAGCAGTTCTTC. This chain connects TRBV5-1 to TRBJ2-1; 9 bases agree with TRBD2. V was clipped by 1 base and J by 7 bases; unmatched bases: 6. This CDR3 contains 15 residues. Germline CDR1 reads SGHRS; CDR2 reads YFSETQ.

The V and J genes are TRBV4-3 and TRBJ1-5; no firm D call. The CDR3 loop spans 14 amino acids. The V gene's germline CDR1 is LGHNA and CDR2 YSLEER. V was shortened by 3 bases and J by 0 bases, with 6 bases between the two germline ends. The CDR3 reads CASSQQYSNQPQHF. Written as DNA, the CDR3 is TGCGCCAGCAGCCAGCAATATAGCAATCAGCCCCAGCATTTT.

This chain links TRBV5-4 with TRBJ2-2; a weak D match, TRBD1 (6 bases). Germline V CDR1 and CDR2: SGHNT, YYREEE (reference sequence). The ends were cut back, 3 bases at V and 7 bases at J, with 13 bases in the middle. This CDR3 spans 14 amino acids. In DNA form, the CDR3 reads TGTGCCAGCAGCTCTACAGGGATGATCGGGGAGCTGTTTTTT. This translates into CASSSTGMIGELFF.

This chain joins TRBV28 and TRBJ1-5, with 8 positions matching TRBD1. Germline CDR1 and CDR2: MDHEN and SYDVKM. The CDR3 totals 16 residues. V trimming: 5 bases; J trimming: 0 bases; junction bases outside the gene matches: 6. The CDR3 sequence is CASSPPGQVSNQPQHF. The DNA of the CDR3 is TGTGCCAGCAGTCCCCCGGGACAGGTTAGCAATCAGCCCCAGCATTTT.

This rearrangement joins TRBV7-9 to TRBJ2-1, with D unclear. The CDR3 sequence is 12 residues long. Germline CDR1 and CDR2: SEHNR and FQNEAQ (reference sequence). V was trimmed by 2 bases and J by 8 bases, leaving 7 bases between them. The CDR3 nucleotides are TGTGCCAGCAGCTTATGGAGCGATGAGCAGTTCTTC. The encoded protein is CASSLWSDEQFF.

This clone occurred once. The CDR3 here is CASSLGTPPYF. As DNA, the CDR3 is TGTGCCAGCAGCTTAGGGACCCCACCGTATTTT. The chain has TRBV7-2 and TRBJ2-3; D unresolved. The V end lost 1 base, the J end lost 14 bases, and 10 bases lay between the germline ends. Per the germline V gene, CDR1 is SGHTA and CDR2 is FQGNSA. The CDR3 is 11 amino acids.

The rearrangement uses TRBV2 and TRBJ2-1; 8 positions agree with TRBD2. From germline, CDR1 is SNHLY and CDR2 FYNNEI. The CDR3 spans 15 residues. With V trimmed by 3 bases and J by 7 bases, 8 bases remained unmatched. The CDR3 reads CASSEGRGDLNEQFF. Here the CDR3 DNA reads TGTGCCAGCAGTGAGGGGCGGGGGGACCTAAATGAGCAGTTCTTC.

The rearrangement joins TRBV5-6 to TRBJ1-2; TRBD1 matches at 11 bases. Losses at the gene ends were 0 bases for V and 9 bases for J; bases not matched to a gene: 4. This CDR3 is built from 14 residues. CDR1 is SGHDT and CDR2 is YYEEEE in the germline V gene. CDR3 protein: CASSLAGTGGRYTF. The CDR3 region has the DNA TGTGCCAGCAGCTTGGCCGGGACAGGGGGACGCTACACCTTC.

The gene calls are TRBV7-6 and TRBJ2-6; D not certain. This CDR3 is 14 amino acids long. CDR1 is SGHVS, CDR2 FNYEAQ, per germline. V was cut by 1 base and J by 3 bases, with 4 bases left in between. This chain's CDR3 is CASSLENGANVLTF. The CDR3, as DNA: TGTGCCAGCAGCTTAGAGAATGGGGCCAACGTCCTGACTTTC.

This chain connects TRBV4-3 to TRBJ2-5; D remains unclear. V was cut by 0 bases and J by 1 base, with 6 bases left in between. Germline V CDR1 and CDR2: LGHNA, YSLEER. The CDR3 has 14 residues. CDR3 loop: CASSQESGQETQYF. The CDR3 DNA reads TGCGCCAGCAGCCAAGAGTCCGGCCAAGAGACCCAGTACTTC.

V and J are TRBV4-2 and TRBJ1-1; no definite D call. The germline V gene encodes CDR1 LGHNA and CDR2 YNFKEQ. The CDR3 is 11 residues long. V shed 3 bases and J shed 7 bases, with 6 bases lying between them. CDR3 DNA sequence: TGTGCCAGCAGCCACCGGATTGAAGCTTTCTTT. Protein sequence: CASSHRIEAFF.

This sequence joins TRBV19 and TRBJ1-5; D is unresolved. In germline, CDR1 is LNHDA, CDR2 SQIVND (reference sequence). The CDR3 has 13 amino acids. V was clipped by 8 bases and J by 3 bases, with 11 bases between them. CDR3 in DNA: TGTGCCAGTGGCGGCAGCAACAATCAGCCCCAGCATTTT. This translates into CASGGSNNQPQHF.

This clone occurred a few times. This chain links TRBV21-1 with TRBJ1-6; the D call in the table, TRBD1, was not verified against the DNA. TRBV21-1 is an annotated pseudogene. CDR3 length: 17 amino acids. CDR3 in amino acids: CASSKAPRGDSNSPLHF. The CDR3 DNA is TGTGCCAGCAGCAAAGCGCCCAGGGGCGATTCTAATTCACCCCTCCACTTT.

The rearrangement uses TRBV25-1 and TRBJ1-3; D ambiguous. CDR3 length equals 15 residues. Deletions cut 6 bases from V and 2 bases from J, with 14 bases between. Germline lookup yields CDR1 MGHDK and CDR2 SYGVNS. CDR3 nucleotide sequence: TGTGCCAGCAGCCCCGATGTTGAGACTGGAAACACCATATATTTT. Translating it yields CASSPDVETGNTIYF.

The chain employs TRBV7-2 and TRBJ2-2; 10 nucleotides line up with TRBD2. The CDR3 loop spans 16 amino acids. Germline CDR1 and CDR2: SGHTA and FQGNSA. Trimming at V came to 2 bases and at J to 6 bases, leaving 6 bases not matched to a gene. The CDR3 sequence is CASSLSLAGEAGELFF. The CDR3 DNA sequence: TGTGCCAGCAGCTTAAGCCTAGCGGGAGAGGCCGGGGAGCTGTTTTTT.

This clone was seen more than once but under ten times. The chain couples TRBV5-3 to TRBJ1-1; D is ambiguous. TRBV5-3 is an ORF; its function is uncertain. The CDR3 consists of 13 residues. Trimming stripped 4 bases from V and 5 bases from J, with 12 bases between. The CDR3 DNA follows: TGTGCCAGAAGCGACTGCAGGCGAACTGAAGCTTTCTTT. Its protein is CARSDCRRTEAFF.

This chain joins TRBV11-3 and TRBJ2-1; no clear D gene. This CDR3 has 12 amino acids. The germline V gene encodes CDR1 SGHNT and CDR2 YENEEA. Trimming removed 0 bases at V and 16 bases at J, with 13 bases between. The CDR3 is CASSLDASRLFF. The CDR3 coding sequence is TGTGCCAGCAGCTTAGATGCTAGTCGCCTCTTCTTC.

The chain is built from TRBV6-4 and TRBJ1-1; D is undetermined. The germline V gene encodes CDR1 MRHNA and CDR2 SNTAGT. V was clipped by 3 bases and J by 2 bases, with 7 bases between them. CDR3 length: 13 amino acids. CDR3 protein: CASSETLNTEAFF. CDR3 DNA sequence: TGTGCCAGCAGTGAAACGCTAAACACTGAAGCTTTCTTT.

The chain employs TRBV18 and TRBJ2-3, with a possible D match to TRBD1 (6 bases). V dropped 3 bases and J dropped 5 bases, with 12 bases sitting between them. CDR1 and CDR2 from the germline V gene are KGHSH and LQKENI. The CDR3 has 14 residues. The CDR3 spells CASSPQDSRDTQYF. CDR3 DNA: TGTGCCAGCTCACCGCAGGACAGCCGAGATACGCAGTATTTT.

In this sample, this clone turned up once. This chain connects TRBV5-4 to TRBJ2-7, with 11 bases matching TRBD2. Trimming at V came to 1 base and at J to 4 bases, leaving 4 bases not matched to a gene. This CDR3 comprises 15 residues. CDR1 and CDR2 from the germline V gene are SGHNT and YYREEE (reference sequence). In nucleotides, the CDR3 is TGTGCCAGCAGCTTGACTAGCGGGAGAGCGTACGAGCAGTACTTC. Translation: CASSLTSGRAYEQYF.

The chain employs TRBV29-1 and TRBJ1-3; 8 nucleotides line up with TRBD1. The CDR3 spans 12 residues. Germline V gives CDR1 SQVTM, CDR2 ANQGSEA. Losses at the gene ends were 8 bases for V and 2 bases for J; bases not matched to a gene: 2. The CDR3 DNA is TGCAGCATGACAGGGGCTGGAAACACCATATATTTT. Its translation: CSMTGAGNTIYF.